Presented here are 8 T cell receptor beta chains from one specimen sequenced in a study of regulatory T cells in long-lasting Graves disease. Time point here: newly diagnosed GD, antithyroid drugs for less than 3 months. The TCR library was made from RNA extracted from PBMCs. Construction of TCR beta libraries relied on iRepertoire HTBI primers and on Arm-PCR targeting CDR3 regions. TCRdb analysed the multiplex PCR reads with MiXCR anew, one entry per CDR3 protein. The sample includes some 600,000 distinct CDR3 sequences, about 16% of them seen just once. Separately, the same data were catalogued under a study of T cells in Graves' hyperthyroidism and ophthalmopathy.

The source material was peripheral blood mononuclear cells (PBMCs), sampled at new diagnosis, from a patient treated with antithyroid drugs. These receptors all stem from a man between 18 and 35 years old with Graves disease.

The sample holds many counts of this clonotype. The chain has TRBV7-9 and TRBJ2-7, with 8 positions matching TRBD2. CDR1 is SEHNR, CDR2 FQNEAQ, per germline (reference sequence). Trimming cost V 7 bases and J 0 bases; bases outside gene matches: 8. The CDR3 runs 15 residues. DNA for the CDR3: TGTGCCAGCACCCGGGAGCGGGGGAGCTCCTACGAGCAGTACTTC. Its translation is CASTRERGSSYEQYF.

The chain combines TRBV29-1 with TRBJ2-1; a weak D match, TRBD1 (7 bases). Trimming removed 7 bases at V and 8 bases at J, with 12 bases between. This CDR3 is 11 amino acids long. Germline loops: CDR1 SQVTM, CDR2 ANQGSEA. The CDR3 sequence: CSGLGGDEQFF. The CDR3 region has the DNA TGCAGCGGACTAGGGGGCGATGAGCAGTTCTTC.

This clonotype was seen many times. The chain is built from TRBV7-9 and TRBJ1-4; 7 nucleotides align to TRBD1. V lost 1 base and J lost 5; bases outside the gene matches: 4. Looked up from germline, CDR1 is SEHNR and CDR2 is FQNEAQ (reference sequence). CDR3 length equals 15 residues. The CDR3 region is CASSLGGQRNEKLFF. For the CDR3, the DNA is TGTGCCAGCAGCTTAGGGGGACAGCGGAATGAAAAACTGTTTTTT.

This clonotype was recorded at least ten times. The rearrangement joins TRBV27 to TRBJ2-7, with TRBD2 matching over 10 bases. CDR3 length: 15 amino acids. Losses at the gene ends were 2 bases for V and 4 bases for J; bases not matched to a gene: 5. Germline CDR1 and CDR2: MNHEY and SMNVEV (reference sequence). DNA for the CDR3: TGTGCCAGCAGTTTAAAGGCTAGCGGGAGTTACGAGCAGTACTTC. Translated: CASSLKASGSYEQYF.

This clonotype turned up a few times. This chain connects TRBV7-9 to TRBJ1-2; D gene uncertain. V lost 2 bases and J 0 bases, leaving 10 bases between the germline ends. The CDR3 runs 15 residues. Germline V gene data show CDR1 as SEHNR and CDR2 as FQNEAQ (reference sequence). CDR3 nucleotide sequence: TGTGCCAGCAGCTTAACCAGCCTCTCTAACTATGGCTACACCTTC. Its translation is CASSLTSLSNYGYTF.

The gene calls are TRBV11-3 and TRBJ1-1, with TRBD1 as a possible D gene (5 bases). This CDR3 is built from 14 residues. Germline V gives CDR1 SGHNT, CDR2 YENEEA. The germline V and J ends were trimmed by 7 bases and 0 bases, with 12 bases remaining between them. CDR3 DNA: TGTGCCAGCATAAGTGGGGGGGTGAACACTGAAGCTTTCTTT. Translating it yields CASISGGVNTEAFF.

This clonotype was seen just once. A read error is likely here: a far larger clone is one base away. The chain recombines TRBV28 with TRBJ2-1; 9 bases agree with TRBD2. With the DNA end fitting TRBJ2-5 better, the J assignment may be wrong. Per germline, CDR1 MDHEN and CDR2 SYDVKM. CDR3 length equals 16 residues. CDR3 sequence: CASSLGVAGEGGTQYF. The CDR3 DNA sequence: TGTGCCAGCAGTCTGGGGGTAGCGGGAGAAGGGGGGACCCAGTACTTC.

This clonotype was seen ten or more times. CDR3 sequence reads: CASSTSNPGPRYTDTQYF. The CDR3 bases are TGTGCCAGCAGCACAAGCAACCCGGGACCAAGATACACAGATACGCAGTATTTT. This sequence joins TRBV7-9 and TRBJ2-3; D might be TRBD1 or TRBD2, each matching 5 bases. The germline CDR1 and CDR2 sequences are SEHNR and FQNEAQ (reference sequence). V dropped 5 bases and J dropped 2 bases, with 23 bases sitting between them. The CDR3 totals 18 residues.